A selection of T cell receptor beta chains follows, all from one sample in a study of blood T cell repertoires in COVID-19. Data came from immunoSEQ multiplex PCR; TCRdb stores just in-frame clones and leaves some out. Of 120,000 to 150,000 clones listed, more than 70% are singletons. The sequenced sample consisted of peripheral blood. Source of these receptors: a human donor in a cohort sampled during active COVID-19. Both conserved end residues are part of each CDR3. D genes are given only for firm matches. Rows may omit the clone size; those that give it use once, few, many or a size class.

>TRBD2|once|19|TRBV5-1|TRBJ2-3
TGCGCCAGCAGCTTGGTGTCTAGCGGGAATGTAGGCGGGACAGATACGCAGTATTTT
CASSLVSSGNVGGTDTQYF
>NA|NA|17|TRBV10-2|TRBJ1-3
TGCGCCAGCAGTGAGTCGATGCCCTCTAGATCTGGAAACACCATATATTTT
CASSESMPSRSGNTIYF
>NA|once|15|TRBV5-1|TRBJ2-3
TGCGCCAGCAGCTTCGGACTCTGGGAAACAGATACGCAGTATTTT
CASSFGLWETDTQYF
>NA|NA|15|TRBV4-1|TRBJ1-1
TGCGCCAGCAGCCAAGGCCTTTTAGTGAACACTGAAGCTTTCTTT
CASSQGLLVNTEAFF
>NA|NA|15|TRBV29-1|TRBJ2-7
TGCAGCGTTGAAGATTGGGCTAGCGAGGGCTACGAGCAGTACTTC
CSVEDWASEGYEQYF
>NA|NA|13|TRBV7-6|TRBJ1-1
TGTGCCAGCAGCCCTACCTCGTTCACTGAAGCTTTCTTT
CASSPTSFTEAFF
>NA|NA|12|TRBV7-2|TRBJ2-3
TGTGCCAGCAGCTCAATACCTAGAACGCAGTATTTT
CASSSIPRTQYF
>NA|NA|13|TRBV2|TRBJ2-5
TGTGCCAGCAGTTACACTAGAGAAGAGACCCAGTACTTC
CASSYTREETQYF
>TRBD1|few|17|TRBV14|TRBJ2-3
TGTGCCAGCAGCGAGCAACCAGGGGGCGCCGGTCCGGATACGCAGTATTTT
CASSEQPGGAGPDTQYF
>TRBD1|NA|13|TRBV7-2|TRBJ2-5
TGTGCCAGCAATACAGGGGCCAGGGGGACCCAGTACTTC
CASNTGARGTQYF
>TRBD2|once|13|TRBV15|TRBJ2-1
TGTGCCACCAGAACTAGCGGGAGCAATGAGCAGTTCTTC
CATRTSGSNEQFF